This T cell receptor beta chain was profiled in a study of T cell changes during pregnancy in multiple sclerosis. Germline V gene sequence: CDR1 MDHEN, CDR2 SYDVKM. The CDR3 loop spans 14 amino acids. Between the trimmed V and J ends, which lost 2 bases and 5 bases, there was a span of 10 bases. Clones were sequenced by immunoSEQ multiplex PCR, and TCRdb holds only the in-frame ones, with some missing. The sample includes 50,000 or so clones, more than 90% of them seen just once. The chain is built from TRBV28 and TRBJ1-5; no clear D. The sequence derives from a female donor with multiple sclerosis, enrolled in a pregnancy study. The source was CD4+ T cells from peripheral blood mononuclear cells, collected before pregnancy. The DNA of the CDR3 is TGTGCCAGCAGTTTACCGGGGAGCTATCAGCCCCAGCATTTT. Its protein product is CASSLPGSYQPQHF.